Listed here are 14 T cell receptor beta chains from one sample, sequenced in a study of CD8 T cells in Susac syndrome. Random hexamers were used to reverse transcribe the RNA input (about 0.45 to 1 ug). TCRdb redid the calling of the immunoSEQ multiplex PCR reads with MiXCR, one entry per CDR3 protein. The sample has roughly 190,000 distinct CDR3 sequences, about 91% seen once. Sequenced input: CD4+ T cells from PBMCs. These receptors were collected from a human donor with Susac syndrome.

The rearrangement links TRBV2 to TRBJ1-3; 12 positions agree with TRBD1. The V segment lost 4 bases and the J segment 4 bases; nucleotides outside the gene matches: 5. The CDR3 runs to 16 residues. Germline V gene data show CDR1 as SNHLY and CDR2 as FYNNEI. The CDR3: CASSGGTGGGGNTIYF. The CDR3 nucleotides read TGTGCCAGCAGTGGCGGGACAGGGGGCGGAGGAAACACCATATATTTT.

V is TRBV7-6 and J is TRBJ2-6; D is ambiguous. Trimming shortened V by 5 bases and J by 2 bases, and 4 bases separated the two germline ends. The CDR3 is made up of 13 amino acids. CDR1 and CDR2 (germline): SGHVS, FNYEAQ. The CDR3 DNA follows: TGTGCCAGCAGCCTACCTGGGGCCAACGTCCTGACTTTC. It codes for CASSLPGANVLTF.

The CDR3 loop reads CASSAGGIASDTQYF. CDR3 nucleotide sequence: TGTGCCAGCAGCGCGGGCGGGATCGCATCAGATACGCAGTATTTT. V is TRBV7-9 and J is TRBJ2-3; the D gene is possibly TRBD2 (6 bases). The V gene lost 5 bases and the J gene lost 4 bases, with 16 bases spanning the gap. Germline V CDR1 and CDR2: SEHNR, FQNEAQ (reference sequence). The CDR3 extends over 15 amino acids.

The CDR3, as DNA: TGTGCCTGGAATCGGGGGACAGGACTAACAGATACGCAGTATTTT. Protein product: CAWNRGTGLTDTQYF. This chain uses TRBV30 with TRBJ2-3; 8 bases are shared with TRBD1. This CDR3 comprises 15 residues. J lost 3 bases, V lost 4 bases, and 9 bases had no gene match. Germline CDR1 and CDR2: GTSNPN and SVGIG (reference sequence).

The CDR3 here is CAWRLQGTDTQYF. In DNA form, the CDR3 reads TGTGCCTGGCGCCTTCAGGGGACAGATACGCAGTATTTT. This chain links TRBV30 with TRBJ2-3; possible D gene TRBD1, 6 bases. CDR3 length: 13 amino acids. Trimming pared 5 bases from V and 3 bases from J, leaving 12 bases between. Germline CDR1 reads GTSNPN; CDR2 reads SVGIG (reference sequence).

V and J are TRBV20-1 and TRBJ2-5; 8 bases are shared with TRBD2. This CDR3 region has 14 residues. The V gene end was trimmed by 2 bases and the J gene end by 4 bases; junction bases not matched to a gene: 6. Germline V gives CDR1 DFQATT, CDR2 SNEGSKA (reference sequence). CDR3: CSARLAGLGETQYF. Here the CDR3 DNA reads TGCAGTGCTAGACTAGCGGGTTTAGGAGAGACCCAGTACTTC.

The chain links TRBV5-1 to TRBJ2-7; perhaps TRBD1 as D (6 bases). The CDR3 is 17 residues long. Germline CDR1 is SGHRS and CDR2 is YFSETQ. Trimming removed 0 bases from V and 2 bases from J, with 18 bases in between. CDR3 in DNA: TGCGCCAGCAGCTTGGGCAAAGGGACATCCAGCGCCTACGAGCAGTACTTC. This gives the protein CASSLGKGTSSAYEQYF.

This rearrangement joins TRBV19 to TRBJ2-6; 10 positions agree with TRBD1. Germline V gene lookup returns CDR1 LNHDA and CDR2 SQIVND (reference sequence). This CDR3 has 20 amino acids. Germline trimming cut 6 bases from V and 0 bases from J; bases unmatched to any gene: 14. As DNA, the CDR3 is TGTGCCAGTAGGGGACAGGGGATTTATCTCAGATCCTCTGGGGCCAACGTCCTGACTTTC. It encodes CASRGQGIYLRSSGANVLTF.

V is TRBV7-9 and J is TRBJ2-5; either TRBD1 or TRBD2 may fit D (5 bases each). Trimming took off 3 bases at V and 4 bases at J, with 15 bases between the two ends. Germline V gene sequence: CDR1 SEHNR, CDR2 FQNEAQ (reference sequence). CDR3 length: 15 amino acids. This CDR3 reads CASSLVPGPTETQYF. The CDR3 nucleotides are TGTGCCAGCAGCTTGGTACCGGGACCCACAGAGACCCAGTACTTC.

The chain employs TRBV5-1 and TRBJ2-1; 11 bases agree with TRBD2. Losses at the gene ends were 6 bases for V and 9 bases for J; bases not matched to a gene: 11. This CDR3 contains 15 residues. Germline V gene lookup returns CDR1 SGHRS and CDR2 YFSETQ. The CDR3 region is CASNELLAGEGEQFF. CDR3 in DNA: TGCGCCAGCAACGAATTACTAGCGGGGGAAGGTGAGCAGTTCTTC.

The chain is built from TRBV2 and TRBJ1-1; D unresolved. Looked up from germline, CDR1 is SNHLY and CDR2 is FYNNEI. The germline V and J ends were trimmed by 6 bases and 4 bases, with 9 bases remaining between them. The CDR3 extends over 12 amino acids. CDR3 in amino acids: CASRSKGTEAFF. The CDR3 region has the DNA TGTGCCAGCAGATCCAAGGGCACTGAAGCTTTCTTT.

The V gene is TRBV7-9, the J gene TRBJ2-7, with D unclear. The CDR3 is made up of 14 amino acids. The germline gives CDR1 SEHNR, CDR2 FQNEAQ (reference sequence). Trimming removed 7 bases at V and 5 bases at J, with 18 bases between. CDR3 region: CASTLSRPSDEQYF. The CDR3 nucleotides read TGTGCCAGCACCCTGTCAAGGCCATCCGACGAGCAGTACTTC.

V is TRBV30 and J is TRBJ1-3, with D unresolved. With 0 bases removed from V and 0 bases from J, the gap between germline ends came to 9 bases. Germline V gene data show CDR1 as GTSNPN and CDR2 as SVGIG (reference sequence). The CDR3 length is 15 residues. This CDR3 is CAWSVSRASGNTIYF. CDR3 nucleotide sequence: TGTGCCTGGAGTGTTAGCCGAGCCTCTGGAAACACCATATATTTT. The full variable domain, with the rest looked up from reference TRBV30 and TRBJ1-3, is SQTIHQWPATLVQPVGSPLSLECTVEGTSNPNLYWYRQAAGRGLQLLFYSVGIGQISSEVPQNLSASRPQDRQFILSSKKLLLSDSGFYLCAWSVSRASGNTIYFGEGSWLTVV.

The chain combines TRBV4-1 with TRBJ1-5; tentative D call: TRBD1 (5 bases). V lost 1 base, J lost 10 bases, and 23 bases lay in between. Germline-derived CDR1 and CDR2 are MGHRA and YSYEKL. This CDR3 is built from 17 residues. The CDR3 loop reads CASSQGVPGLSEDPQHF. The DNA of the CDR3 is TGCGCCAGCAGCCAAGGCGTTCCGGGACTGTCTGAGGACCCCCAGCATTTT.